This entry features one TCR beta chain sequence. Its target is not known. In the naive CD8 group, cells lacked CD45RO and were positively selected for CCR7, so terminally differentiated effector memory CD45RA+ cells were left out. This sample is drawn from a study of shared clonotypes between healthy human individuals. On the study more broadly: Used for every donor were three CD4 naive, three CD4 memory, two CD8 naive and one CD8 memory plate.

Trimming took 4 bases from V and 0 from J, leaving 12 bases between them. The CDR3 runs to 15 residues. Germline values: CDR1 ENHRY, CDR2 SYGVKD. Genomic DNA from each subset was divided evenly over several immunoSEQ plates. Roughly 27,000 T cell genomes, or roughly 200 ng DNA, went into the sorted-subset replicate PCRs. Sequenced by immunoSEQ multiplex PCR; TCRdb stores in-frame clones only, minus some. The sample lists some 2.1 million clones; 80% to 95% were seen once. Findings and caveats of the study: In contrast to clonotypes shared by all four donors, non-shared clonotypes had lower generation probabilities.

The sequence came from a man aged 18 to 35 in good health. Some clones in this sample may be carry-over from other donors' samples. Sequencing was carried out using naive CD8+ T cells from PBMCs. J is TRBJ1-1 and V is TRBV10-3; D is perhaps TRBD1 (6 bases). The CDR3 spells CAISATGGLNTEAFF. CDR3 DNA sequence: TGTGCCATCAGTGCTACGGGGGGGCTGAACACTGAAGCTTTCTTT.